Below, 6 T cell receptor beta chains from the same sample are listed, as sequenced in a study of cytomegalovirus exposure and HLA in healthy donors (dated by TCRdb to about 2017). Library creation used the immunoSEQ multiplex PCR assay. The multiplex PCR relied on a mix of 60 forward primers for TCR Vbeta segments and 13 reverse primers for TCR Jbeta segments. TCRdb holds this immuneACCESS table with in-frame rearrangements only. Some clones are missing; in checked studies, unresolved V genes explain under half, and the rest has no known cause. The sample table holds around 140,000 clones, of which around 80% were seen once. The ten top clones hold 2.5% to 3% of the sample. Source material: PBMCs. The receptors come from a female donor in good health and CMV-seronegative.

V is TRBV9 and J is TRBJ2-2; perhaps TRBD1 as D (6 bases). From germline, CDR1 is SGDLS and CDR2 YYNGEE. The length of the CDR3 is 18 residues. V was cut by 2 bases and J by 2 bases, with 19 bases left in between. Here the CDR3 reads CASSVRQDVKINTGELFF. For the CDR3, the DNA is TGTGCCAGCAGCGTCAGACAGGATGTAAAGATTAACACCGGGGAGCTGTTTTTT.

This chain joins TRBV6-6 and TRBJ1-5; D may be TRBD1 (6 bases). The V gene's germline CDR1 is MNHNY and CDR2 SVGAGI (reference sequence). This CDR3 is built from 15 residues. The germline V and J ends were trimmed by 6 bases and 4 bases, with 16 bases remaining between them. The CDR3 nucleotides are TGTGCCAGCAGCCTTACAGGGAGGGGGAATCAGCCCCAGCATTTT. This codes for CASSLTGRGNQPQHF.

This chain links TRBV2 with TRBJ2-7, with 9 bases lining up with TRBD2. The CDR3 contains 14 residues. Germline V gives CDR1 SNHLY, CDR2 FYNNEI. Trimming took 6 bases from V and 6 from J; bases not matched to a gene: 9. The CDR3, as DNA: TGTGCCAGCAGGACCCGCGGGGGGGGCTTCGAGCAGTACTTC. Translating it yields CASRTRGGGFEQYF.

This chain uses TRBV18 with TRBJ2-6, with 7 bases aligning to TRBD1. The V segment lost 6 bases and the J segment 2 bases; nucleotides outside the gene matches: 4. From germline, CDR1 is KGHSH and CDR2 LQKENI. The CDR3 length is 15 residues. The CDR3 region is CASSPRGPGANVLTF. CDR3 DNA: TGTGCCAGCTCTCCTAGGGGGCCTGGGGCCAACGTCCTGACTTTC.

The count of this clone is one. The rearrangement uses TRBV30 and TRBJ1-3; possibly TRBD1 for D (5 bases). Germline CDR1 GTSNPN, CDR2 SVGIG (reference sequence). V lost 3 bases and J lost 3, with 15 bases in between. The CDR3 runs to 15 residues. The CDR3 protein is CAWSTLSGIGNTIYF. The CDR3 DNA reads as TGTGCCTGGAGCACCCTTTCAGGGATTGGAAACACCATATATTTT.

This chain joins TRBV5-4 and TRBJ2-7; D is unresolved. The germline V and J ends were trimmed by 3 bases and 0 bases, with 7 bases remaining between them. Germline V lookup: CDR1 SGHNT, CDR2 YYREEE (reference sequence). The CDR3 length is 13 residues. CDR3 nucleotides: TGTGCCAGCAGCTCCCCGAGCTCCTACGAGCAGTACTTC. Encoded protein: CASSSPSSYEQYF.